Listed below are T cell receptor beta chains from one sample, sequenced in a study of blood T cell repertoires in COVID-19. Clones were sequenced by immunoSEQ multiplex PCR, and TCRdb holds only the in-frame ones, with some missing. The sample has 120,000 to 150,000 clones, 70% to 85% seen once. The sample taken for sequencing was peripheral blood. These receptors came from a woman aged 45-65 years in a cohort sampled during active or convalescent COVID-19. The CDR3 runs from the conserved cysteine through the conserved F or W. Fields, in order: V gene, J gene, D gene, clone size, CDR3 DNA, CDR3 protein. The D gene is left open where the match is weak. The size of a clone is reported for some rows only, either as once, few or many, or as a class for expanded clones.

v_gene: TRBV11-2; j_gene: TRBJ2-3; d_gene: TRBD2; abundance: NA; CDR3nt: TGTGCCAGCAGCTCGACCTTAGCGGGTACGCAGTATTTT; CDR3aa: CASSSTLAGTQYF
v_gene: TRBV14; j_gene: TRBJ2-1; d_gene: NA; abundance: NA; CDR3nt: TGTGCCAGCAGTTTTTCACGGAAAATCCCGAACAGGTCCAATGAGCAGTTCTTC; CDR3aa: CASSFSRKIPNRSNEQFF
v_gene: TRBV6-5; j_gene: TRBJ1-3; d_gene: NA; abundance: NA; CDR3nt: TGTGCCAGCAGCGTACAGGTCGGATCTGGAAACACCATATATTTT; CDR3aa: CASSVQVGSGNTIYF
v_gene: TRBV13; j_gene: TRBJ2-5; d_gene: NA; abundance: NA; CDR3nt: TGTGCCAGCAGCGCCGGGGGTCAACAAGAGACCCAGTACTTC; CDR3aa: CASSAGGQQETQYF
v_gene: TRBV11-1; j_gene: TRBJ1-4; d_gene: NA; abundance: NA; CDR3nt: TGTGCCAGCAGCTGGCAGGTTTTTATTACTAATGAAAAACTGTTTTTT; CDR3aa: CASSWQVFITNEKLFF
v_gene: TRBV4-1; j_gene: TRBJ1-4; d_gene: NA; abundance: NA; CDR3nt: TGCGCCAGCAGCCGGGCTCTGGGTGCAACTAATGAAAAACTGTTTTTT; CDR3aa: CASSRALGATNEKLFF
v_gene: TRBV14; j_gene: TRBJ1-4; d_gene: TRBD1; abundance: NA; CDR3nt: TGTGCCAGCAGCTTTCCGGACAGGGCCTTTAATGAAAAACTGTTTTTT; CDR3aa: CASSFPDRAFNEKLFF
v_gene: TRBV6-5; j_gene: TRBJ2-7; d_gene: TRBD1; abundance: NA; CDR3nt: TGTGCCAGCAGCCCCTTCCGGGACAGAAAATACGAGCAGTACTTC; CDR3aa: CASSPFRDRKYEQYF
v_gene: TRBV15; j_gene: TRBJ2-1; d_gene: NA; abundance: NA; CDR3nt: TGTGCCACCAGGGCGGCCGGGACTTTGAACAATGAGCAGTTCTTC; CDR3aa: CATRAAGTLNNEQFF
v_gene: TRBV7-9; j_gene: TRBJ1-1; d_gene: NA; abundance: NA; CDR3nt: TGTGCCAGCAGCTTAAGTCAGGCAACAAACACTGAAGCTTTCTTT; CDR3aa: CASSLSQATNTEAFF
v_gene: TRBV5-4; j_gene: TRBJ1-2; d_gene: TRBD1; abundance: NA; CDR3nt: TGTGCCAGCACCCCGAGGGACAGGGGAGGTTCTGGCTACACCTTC; CDR3aa: CASTPRDRGGSGYTF
v_gene: TRBV19; j_gene: TRBJ2-3; d_gene: NA; abundance: many; CDR3nt: TGTGCCAGTAGTAACTTAGATACGCAGTATTTT; CDR3aa: CASSNLDTQYF
v_gene: TRBV6-5; j_gene: TRBJ2-1; d_gene: NA; abundance: NA; CDR3nt: TGTGCCAGCAGTTACGCGTCTAGCGTTTCCTACAATGAGCAGTTCTTC; CDR3aa: CASSYASSVSYNEQFF
v_gene: TRBV29-1; j_gene: TRBJ2-3; d_gene: NA; abundance: once; CDR3nt: TGCGGGGGGTACCAGGTCGCAGATACGCAGTATTTT; CDR3aa: CGGYQVADTQYF
v_gene: TRBV5-1; j_gene: TRBJ1-2; d_gene: TRBD1; abundance: NA; CDR3nt: TGCGCCAGCAGCACAGGACAGGGCTATGGCTACACCTTC; CDR3aa: CASSTGQGYGYTF